This passage covers 31 T cell receptor beta chains from one sample sequenced in a study of T cell responses to AZD1222 COVID-19 vaccine. Measured with immunoSEQ multiplex PCR; TCRdb has only the in-frame clones, and not every one. The table shows about 170,000 clones, with 85% to 95% occurring only once. Sequenced material: peripheral blood, taken on day 0 of AZD1222 vaccination. The receptors derive from an adult in good health.

This chain joins TRBV7-2 and TRBJ2-7; TRBD2 agrees at 8 bases. V lost 5 bases, J lost 4 bases, and 10 bases stayed unmatched. Germline lookup yields CDR1 SGHTA and CDR2 FQGNSA. This CDR3 comprises 15 residues. CDR3 protein: CASSRLGSGSYEQYF. The CDR3 DNA sequence: TGTGCCAGCAGCCGCCTCGGCAGCGGGAGTTACGAGCAGTACTTC.

J is TRBJ1-2 and V is TRBV14, with 7 bases fitting TRBD1. Per germline, CDR1 SGHDN and CDR2 FVKESK. V lost 1 base, J lost 5 bases, and 10 bases stayed unmatched. This CDR3 has 16 residues. As DNA, the CDR3 is TGTGCCAGCAGCCAAGTGGCAGGGGGAAGGTGGTATGGCTACACCTTC. The encoded protein is CASSQVAGGRWYGYTF.

The gene calls are TRBV28 and TRBJ1-5, with 9 bases lining up with TRBD1. Looked up from germline, CDR1 is MDHEN and CDR2 is SYDVKM. CDR3 length: 15 amino acids. The V gene end was trimmed by 3 bases and the J gene end by 4 bases; junction bases not matched to a gene: 4. The CDR3 bases are TGTGCCAGCAGTTTCCGGGACAGGGTAAATCAGCCCCAGCATTTT. This codes for CASSFRDRVNQPQHF. The full variable domain, with the rest looked up from reference TRBV28 and TRBJ1-5, is DVKVTQSSRYLVKRTGEKVFLECVQDMDHENMFWYRQDPGLGLRLIYFSYDVKMKEKGDIPEGYSVSREKKERFSLILESASTNQTSMYLCASSFRDRVNQPQHFGDGTRLSIL.

The genes are TRBV19 and TRBJ2-1; TRBD2 agrees at 11 bases. V lost 2 bases to trimming and J lost 1 base; unmatched junction nucleotides: 7. This CDR3 is built from 18 residues. CDR1 is LNHDA and CDR2 is SQIVND in the germline V gene (reference sequence). Here the CDR3 DNA reads TGTGCCAGTAGTATATCCCCACTAGCGGGAGCGTCCTACAATGAGCAGTTCTTC. Amino acids: CASSISPLAGASYNEQFF.

The chain carries TRBV10-2 and TRBJ2-7; TRBD2 agrees at 15 bases. The CDR3 is 17 residues long. Germline V gene sequence: CDR1 WSHSY, CDR2 SAAADI. Unmatched junction bases numbered 12, after V lost 9 bases and J lost 3 bases. Here the CDR3 DNA reads TGCGCCAGTACCAGCCAGGGACTAGCGGGAGGCATCTACGAGCAGTACTTC. It specifies CASTSQGLAGGIYEQYF.

The rearrangement links TRBV7-6 to TRBJ2-1, with D possibly being TRBD1 (6 bases). Germline V gives CDR1 SGHVS, CDR2 FNYEAQ. The germline V and J ends were trimmed by 5 bases and 11 bases, with 10 bases remaining between them. The CDR3 is 11 residues long. Here the CDR3 reads CASSPDRKQFF. The CDR3 DNA is TGTGCCAGCAGCCCGGACAGAAAGCAGTTCTTC.

The chain couples TRBV19 to TRBJ2-7; maybe TRBD2 (6 bases). CDR1 is LNHDA and CDR2 is SQIVND in the germline V gene (reference sequence). The CDR3 runs 13 residues. Trimming pared 10 bases from V and 1 base from J, leaving 14 bases between. The CDR3 here is CATSVGSSYEQYF. In DNA, the CDR3 is TGTGCCACCTCGGTCGGGAGTTCCTACGAGCAGTACTTC.

This chain uses TRBV21-1 with TRBJ2-3. TRBV21-1 is a documented pseudogene. This CDR3 has 16 amino acids. The CDR3 DNA reads TGTGCCAGCAGACTACGGGACTCTAGGACAGCAGATACGCAGTATTTT. Translation gives CASRLRDSRTADTQYF.

The CDR3 sequence: CAIVAGASNEQFF. DNA for the CDR3: TGTGCCATTGTAGCGGGAGCTTCCAATGAGCAGTTCTTC. The rearrangement uses TRBV10-3 and TRBJ2-1; 9 bases are shared with TRBD2. In germline, CDR1 is ENHRY, CDR2 SYGVKD. The CDR3 has 13 residues. V shed 9 bases and J 6 bases; nucleotides not matched to a gene: 6.

This sequence joins TRBV27 and TRBJ1-1; the D is unclear. Germline loops: CDR1 MNHEY, CDR2 SMNVEV (reference sequence). Trimming removed 8 bases at V and 0 bases at J, with 16 bases between. CDR3 length: 15 residues. The CDR3 protein is CASRDDMGLNTEAFF. CDR3 DNA sequence: TGTGCCAGCCGAGACGACATGGGCCTGAACACTGAAGCTTTCTTT.

The chain employs TRBV14 and TRBJ1-2; possibly TRBD1 for D (6 bases). The CDR3 is made up of 15 amino acids. Trimming stripped 1 base from V and 4 bases from J, with 13 bases between. CDR1 SGHDN and CDR2 FVKESK come from the germline V gene. The CDR3 region has the DNA TGTGCCAGCAGCCAAGGGCAGGGGACGACCTATGGCTACACCTTC. Its protein is CASSQGQGTTYGYTF.

The rearrangement links TRBV7-9 to TRBJ2-2; D unresolved. The germline V gene has CDR1 SEHNR and CDR2 FQNEAQ (reference sequence). This CDR3 spans 16 amino acids. Trimming took 5 bases from V and 0 from J, leaving 13 bases between them. CDR3 sequence: CASSPQAVANTGELFF. Written as DNA, the CDR3 is TGTGCCAGCAGCCCCCAGGCGGTCGCGAACACCGGGGAGCTGTTTTTT.

The chain joins TRBV5-8 to TRBJ1-4; TRBD1 matches at 9 bases. The junction had 14 bases not matched to a gene; V was cut back by 0 bases and J by 8 bases. From germline, CDR1 is SGHTS and CDR2 YDEGEE. This CDR3 has 18 amino acids. CDR3 sequence: CASSLVGTGRFQDEKLFF. For the CDR3, the DNA is TGTGCCAGCAGCTTGGTAGGGACAGGGCGCTTTCAGGACGAAAAACTGTTTTTT.

This chain joins TRBV6-2 or TRBV6-3 and TRBJ1-5, with D perhaps matching TRBD1 (5 bases). The germline V and J ends were trimmed by 2 bases and 3 bases, with 23 bases remaining between them. This CDR3 is 19 amino acids long. Germline CDR1 reads MNHEY; CDR2 reads SVGEGT. Here the CDR3 reads CASSYVVSTGTLVNQPQHF. CDR3 nucleotides: TGTGCCAGCAGTTACGTCGTGTCTACAGGCACACTAGTCAATCAGCCCCAGCATTTT.

The V gene is TRBV7-6, the J gene TRBJ2-7; D perhaps matches TRBD2 (6 bases). Trimming shortened V by 6 bases and J by 3 bases, and 15 bases separated the two germline ends. Germline V gene lookup returns CDR1 SGHVS and CDR2 FNYEAQ. This CDR3 region has 14 residues. The CDR3 nucleotides are TGTGCCAGCAGGAAAGCGGGCGTAGACTACGAGCAGTACTTC. Translation gives CASRKAGVDYEQYF.

The chain links TRBV6-1 to TRBJ2-3, with D perhaps TRBD2 (7 bases). V gave up 2 bases and J gave up 6 bases, with 18 bases separating them. The CDR3 totals 16 residues. Per germline, CDR1 MNHNS and CDR2 SASEGT. CDR3 sequence (DNA): TGTGCCAGCAGTGAACGGGGGGCAGTTTCGCCGGATACGCAGTATTTT. This translates into CASSERGAVSPDTQYF.

V and J are TRBV13 and TRBJ2-3; TRBD2 matches 13 bases. Losses at the gene ends were 0 bases for V and 2 bases for J; bases not matched to a gene: 8. CDR3 size: 19 residues. Germline CDR1 PRHDT, CDR2 FYEKMQ (reference sequence). In nucleotides, the CDR3 is TGTGCCAGCAGCTTAGGCCCATCAACTAGCGGGAGGGCCACAGATACGCAGTATTTT. As protein: CASSLGPSTSGRATDTQYF.

This clone was picked up a small number of times. The chain is built from TRBV7-2 and TRBJ2-1; 7 positions agree with TRBD2. Per germline, CDR1 SGHTA and CDR2 FQGNSA. The CDR3 runs to 16 residues. V gave up 5 bases and J gave up 4 bases; unmatched junction bases: 11. This CDR3 is CASSILTSPGYNEQFF. The DNA for the CDR3 is TGTGCCAGCAGCATACTGACTAGCCCGGGTTACAATGAGCAGTTCTTC.

V and J are TRBV5-1 and TRBJ2-3, with a tentative D call TRBD2 (5 bases). Trimming removed 7 bases at V and 2 bases at J, with 14 bases between. Per the germline V gene, CDR1 is SGHRS and CDR2 is YFSETQ. There are 14 residues in the CDR3. This CDR3 is CASSPDSPTDTQYF. The CDR3 DNA reads as TGCGCCAGCTCCCCGGACTCGCCCACAGATACGCAGTATTTT.

This clone was seen a single time. This chain links TRBV6-1 with TRBJ2-2; weak D call: TRBD2 (6 bases). The CDR3 runs to 18 residues. CDR1 and CDR2 (germline): MNHNS, SASEGT. Trimming cost V 4 bases and J 0 bases, with 18 bases left between them. CDR3 amino acids: CASSVRGSSYANTGELFF. CDR3 nucleotides: TGTGCCAGCAGTGTGCGGGGCAGCAGTTACGCGAACACCGGGGAGCTGTTTTTT.

The chain links TRBV28 to TRBJ2-7; 10 nucleotides line up with TRBD2. CDR1 MDHEN and CDR2 SYDVKM come from the germline V gene. Trimming took 6 bases from V and 3 from J; bases not matched to a gene: 5. This CDR3 comprises 14 residues. CDR3 DNA: TGTGCCAGCAGCACTAGCGGGATGAGCTACGAGCAGTACTTC. Translating it yields CASSTSGMSYEQYF.

This chain joins TRBV11-1 and TRBJ1-2, with 10 bases matching TRBD1. CDR3 length: 16 amino acids. CDR1 is SGHAT, CDR2 FQDESV, per germline (reference sequence). V was pared by 5 bases and J by 13 bases, with 19 bases of the junction left unmatched. CDR3 loop: CASSGKWDMGQGTATF. The CDR3 bases are TGTGCCAGCAGCGGTAAATGGGACATGGGACAGGGGACCGCCACCTTC.

This clone was counted a few times. The V gene is TRBV2, the J gene TRBJ1-2, with TRBD1 matching over 11 bases. The J segment lost 1 base and the V segment lost 5 bases, leaving 3 bases of the junction unmatched. This CDR3 has 15 residues. The germline V gene has CDR1 SNHLY and CDR2 FYNNEI. CDR3 bases: TGTGCCAGCAGTCGGACAGGGGGCGATAACTATGGCTACACCTTC. Translated: CASSRTGGDNYGYTF. Filled out from reference TRBV2 and TRBJ1-2, the complete variable domain reads EPEVTQTPSHQVTQMGQEVILRCVPISNHLYFYWYRQILGQKVEFLVSFYNNEISEKSEIFDDQFSVERPDGSNFTLKIRSTKLEDSAMYFCASSRTGGDNYGYTFGSGTRLTVV.

Only a few counts were recorded for this clone. V and J are TRBV10-3 and TRBJ1-2; the D gene is possibly TRBD1 (5 bases). The CDR3 is 13 amino acids. CDR1 and CDR2 from the germline V gene are ENHRY and SYGVKD. V lost 6 bases, J lost 6 bases, and 14 bases lay in between. This CDR3 is CAIRPGPTDGYTF. CDR3 nucleotides: TGTGCCATCAGACCGGGACCCACAGATGGCTACACCTTC.

The V and J genes are TRBV7-9 and TRBJ1-1; D perhaps matches TRBD1 (5 bases). The CDR3 covers 13 residues. Germline V gives CDR1 SEHNR, CDR2 FQNEAQ (reference sequence). V lost 5 bases and J lost 5, with 12 bases in between. The CDR3 protein is CASSPSGMTEAFF. The CDR3 bases are TGTGCCAGCAGCCCGTCAGGGATGACTGAAGCTTTCTTT.

This clone is a singleton in its sample. V and J are TRBV29-1 and TRBJ1-1; D remains ambiguous. CDR3 length: 14 residues. Trimming shortened V by 2 bases and J by 5 bases, and 15 bases separated the two germline ends. The germline CDR1 and CDR2 sequences are SQVTM and ANQGSEA. CDR3 in amino acids: CSVERRATLTEAFF. The CDR3, as DNA: TGCAGCGTTGAACGCCGGGCCACCCTTACTGAAGCTTTCTTT.

The chain has TRBV5-1 and TRBJ1-1; D remains unclear. The CDR3 totals 14 residues. Germline V gives CDR1 SGHRS, CDR2 YFSETQ. V lost 0 bases, J lost 2 bases, and 8 bases lay in between. The DNA of the CDR3 is TGCGCCAGCAGCTTGGACAGTATCAACACTGAAGCTTTCTTT. This translates into CASSLDSINTEAFF.

The table lists this clone with a count of one. The chain employs TRBV7-6 and TRBJ2-1; 12 bases fit TRBD2. The J segment lost 0 bases and the V segment lost 0 bases, leaving 9 bases of the junction unmatched. Germline CDR1 SGHVS, CDR2 FNYEAQ. The CDR3 is made up of 20 amino acids. The CDR3 DNA reads as TGTGCCAGCAGCTTAGCGGAGGAGACTAGCGGGAGTCTCTCCTACAATGAGCAGTTCTTC. It translates to CASSLAEETSGSLSYNEQFF.

The chain recombines TRBV6-1 with TRBJ1-4; D might be TRBD1 (6 bases). V lost 4 bases and J lost 5, with 23 bases in between. CDR3 length equals 18 residues. Per germline, CDR1 MNHNS and CDR2 SASEGT. As DNA, the CDR3 is TGTGCCAGCAGTGGTATGCAGGGGCCCGGAGGGACGAATGAAAAACTGTTTTTT. This encodes CASSGMQGPGGTNEKLFF.

The rearrangement joins TRBV12-3 or TRBV12-4 to TRBJ2-7; tentatively, D is TRBD2 (5 bases). The CDR3 loop spans 13 amino acids. Trimming removed 3 bases at V and 2 bases at J, with 8 bases between. The DNA for the CDR3 is TGTGCCAGCAGTTTCCCCGGGACCTACGAGCAGTACTTC. Protein sequence: CASSFPGTYEQYF.

The V call is TRBV19, the J call TRBJ2-1, with TRBD2 identical over 12 bases. CDR3 length equals 15 residues. Germline V gene data show CDR1 as LNHDA and CDR2 as SQIVND (reference sequence). The J segment lost 3 bases and the V segment lost 10 bases, leaving 7 bases of the junction unmatched. This chain's CDR3 is CATVGTSGRYNEQFF. The CDR3 DNA is TGTGCCACCGTGGGGACTAGCGGGCGCTACAATGAGCAGTTCTTC.